The clone carrying this TCR beta chain was found a few times. The data are from a study of patients and donors after allogeneic stem cell transplantation. Trimming pared 4 bases from V and 0 bases from J, leaving 10 bases between. Germline CDR1 LNHDA, CDR2 SQIVND (reference sequence). This CDR3 is 15 amino acids long. Via MiXCR, TCRdb re-called the RT-PCR reads, giving one row per CDR3 protein. The sample carries about a million distinct CDR3 sequences, around 17% recorded once. The source of this sequence is a human donor who was either an allogeneic HSCT recipient or a stem cell or donor lymphocyte infusion donor (not recorded which). It is not recorded whose cells these are; they may come from a transplant donor. Specimen: blood, either unsorted or a sorted T cell fraction (not recorded which). V and J are TRBV19 and TRBJ2-1; D uncertain. CDR3 coding DNA: TGTGCCAGTAGTAAGGTGATAAGCTCCTACAATGAGCAGTTCTTC. Residues: CASSKVISSYNEQFF.